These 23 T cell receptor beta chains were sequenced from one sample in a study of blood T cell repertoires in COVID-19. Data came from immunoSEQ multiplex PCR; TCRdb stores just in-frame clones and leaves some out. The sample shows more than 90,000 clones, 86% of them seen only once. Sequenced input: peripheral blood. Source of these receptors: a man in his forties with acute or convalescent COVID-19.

CDR3 DNA sequence: TGTGCCAGCAGCCCTCGGACTATTTCCGGTGAGCAGTTCTTC. It encodes CASSPRTISGEQFF. The J gene is TRBJ2-1, the V gene TRBV11-2; maybe TRBD2 (6 bases). This CDR3 is built from 14 residues. Trimming shortened V by 5 bases and J by 9 bases, and 17 bases separated the two germline ends. The V gene's germline CDR1 is SGHAT and CDR2 FQNNGV.

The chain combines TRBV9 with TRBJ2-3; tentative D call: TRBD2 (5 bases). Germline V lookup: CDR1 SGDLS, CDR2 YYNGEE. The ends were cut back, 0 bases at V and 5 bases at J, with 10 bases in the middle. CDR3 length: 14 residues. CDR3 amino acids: CASSVGLAGDTQYF. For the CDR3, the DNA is TGTGCCAGCAGCGTAGGACTGGCGGGAGATACGCAGTATTTT.

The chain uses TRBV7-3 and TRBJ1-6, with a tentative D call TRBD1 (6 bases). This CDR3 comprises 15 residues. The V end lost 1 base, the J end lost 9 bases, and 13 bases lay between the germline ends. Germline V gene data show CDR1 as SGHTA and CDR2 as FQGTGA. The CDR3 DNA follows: TGTGCCAGCAGCTTAAGGGGGCCCACGAGTTCACCCCTCCACTTT. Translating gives CASSLRGPTSSPLHF.

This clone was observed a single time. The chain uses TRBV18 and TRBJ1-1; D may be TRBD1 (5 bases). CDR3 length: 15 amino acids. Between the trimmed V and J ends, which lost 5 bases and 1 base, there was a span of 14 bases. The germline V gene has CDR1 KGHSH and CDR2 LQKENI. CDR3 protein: CASSTSDTQNTEAFF. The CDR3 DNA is TGTGCCAGCTCAACGTCGGACACTCAGAACACTGAAGCTTTCTTT.

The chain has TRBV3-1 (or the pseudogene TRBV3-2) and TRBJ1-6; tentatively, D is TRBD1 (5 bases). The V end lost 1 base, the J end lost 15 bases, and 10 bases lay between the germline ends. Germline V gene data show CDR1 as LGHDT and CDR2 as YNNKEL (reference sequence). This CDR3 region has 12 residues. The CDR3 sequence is CASSQGSGHLHF. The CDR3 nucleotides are TGTGCCAGCAGCCAAGGCTCCGGACACCTCCACTTT.

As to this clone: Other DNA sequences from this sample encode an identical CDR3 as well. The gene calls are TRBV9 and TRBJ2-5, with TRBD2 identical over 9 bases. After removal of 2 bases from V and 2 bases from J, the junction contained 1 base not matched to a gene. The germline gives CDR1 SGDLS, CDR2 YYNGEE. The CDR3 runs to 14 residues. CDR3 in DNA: TGTGCCAGCAGCGTGGCGGGGGGGCAAGAGACCCAGTACTTC. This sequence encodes CASSVAGGQETQYF.

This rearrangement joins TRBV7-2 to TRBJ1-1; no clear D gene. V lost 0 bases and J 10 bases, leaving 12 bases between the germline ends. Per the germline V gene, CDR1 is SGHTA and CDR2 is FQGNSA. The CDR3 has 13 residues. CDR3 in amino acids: CASSLARGYGAFF. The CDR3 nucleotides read TGTGCCAGCAGCTTAGCGCGCGGTTACGGAGCTTTCTTT.

The CDR3 bases are TGTGCCAGCTCACCACCGACAGGGGGCACAGATACGCAGTATTTT. Amino acid sequence: CASSPPTGGTDTQYF. The chain employs TRBV18 and TRBJ2-3; TRBD1 aligns across 8 bases. This CDR3 is 15 amino acids long. V was clipped by 0 bases and J by 1 base; unmatched bases: 0. Germline CDR1 KGHSH, CDR2 LQKENI.

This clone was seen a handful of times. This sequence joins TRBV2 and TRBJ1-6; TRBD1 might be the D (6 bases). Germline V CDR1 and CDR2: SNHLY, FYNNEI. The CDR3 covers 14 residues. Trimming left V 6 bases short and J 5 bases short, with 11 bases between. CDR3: CASSADRDNSPLHF. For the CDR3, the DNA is TGTGCCAGCAGCGCGGACAGAGATAATTCACCCCTCCACTTT.

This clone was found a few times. The CDR3 nucleotides are TGTGCCAGCACCCTAGGACAGGGAGTCTATGGCTACACCTTC. Translation gives CASTLGQGVYGYTF. The chain has TRBV14 and TRBJ1-2; 8 bases map to TRBD1. Germline CDR1 and CDR2: SGHDN and FVKESK. This CDR3 contains 14 residues. The V and J ends lost 7 bases and 4 bases, in that order; junction bases with no gene match: 8. The entire variable domain, with the rest obtained from reference TRBV14 and TRBJ1-2, is as follows: EAGVTQFPSHSVIEKGQTVTLRCDPISGHDNLYWYRRVMGKEIKFLLHFVKESKQDESGMPNNRFLAERTGGTYSTLKVQPAELEDSGVYFCASTLGQGVYGYTFGSGTRLTVV.

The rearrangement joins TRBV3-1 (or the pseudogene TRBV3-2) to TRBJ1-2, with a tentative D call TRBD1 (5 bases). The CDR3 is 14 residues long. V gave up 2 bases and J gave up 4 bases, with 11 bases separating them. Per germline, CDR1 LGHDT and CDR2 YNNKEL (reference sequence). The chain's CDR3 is CASSQSGTVYGYTF. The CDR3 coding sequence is TGTGCCAGCAGCCAATCCGGGACTGTCTATGGCTACACCTTC.

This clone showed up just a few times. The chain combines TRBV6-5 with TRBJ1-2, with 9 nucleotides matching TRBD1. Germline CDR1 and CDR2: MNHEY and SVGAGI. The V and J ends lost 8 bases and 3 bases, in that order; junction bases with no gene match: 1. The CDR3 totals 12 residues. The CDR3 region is CASGDRDYGYTF. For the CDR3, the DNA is TGTGCCAGCGGGGACAGGGACTATGGCTACACCTTC.

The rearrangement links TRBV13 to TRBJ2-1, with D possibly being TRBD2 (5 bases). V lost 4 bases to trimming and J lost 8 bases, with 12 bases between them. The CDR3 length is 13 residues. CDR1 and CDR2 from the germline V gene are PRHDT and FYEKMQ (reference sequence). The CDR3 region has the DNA TGTGCCAGCAGCTCTATATCCGGGGATGAGCAGTTCTTC. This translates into CASSSISGDEQFF.

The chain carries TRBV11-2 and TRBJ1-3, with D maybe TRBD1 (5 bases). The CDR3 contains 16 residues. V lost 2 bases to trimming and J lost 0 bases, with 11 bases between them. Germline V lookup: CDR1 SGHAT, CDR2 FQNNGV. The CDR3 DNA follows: TGTGCCAGCAGCTTATGGGGGGGACCCTCTGGAAACACCATATATTTT. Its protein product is CASSLWGGPSGNTIYF.

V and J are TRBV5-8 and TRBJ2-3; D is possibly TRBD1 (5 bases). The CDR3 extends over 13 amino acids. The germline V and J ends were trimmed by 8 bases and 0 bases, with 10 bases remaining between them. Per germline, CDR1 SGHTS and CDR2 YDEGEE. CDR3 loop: CARPTESTDTQYF. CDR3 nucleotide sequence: TGTGCCAGGCCGACAGAGAGCACAGATACGCAGTATTTT.

CDR3 sequence: CASSQTVETQYF. The CDR3 nucleotides read TGTGCCAGCAGCCAGACAGTAGAGACCCAGTACTTC. The rearrangement joins TRBV2 to TRBJ2-5, with a weak D call TRBD1 (5 bases). The CDR3 is 12 amino acids. Trimming took off 6 bases at V and 4 bases at J, with 9 bases between the two ends. CDR1 is SNHLY and CDR2 is FYNNEI in the germline V gene. Using reference TRBV2 and TRBJ2-5 for the parts outside the CDR3, the full variable domain is EPEVTQTPSHQVTQMGQEVILRCVPISNHLYFYWYRQILGQKVEFLVSFYNNEISEKSEIFDDQFSVERPDGSNFTLKIRSTKLEDSAMYFCASSQTVETQYFGPGTRLLVL.

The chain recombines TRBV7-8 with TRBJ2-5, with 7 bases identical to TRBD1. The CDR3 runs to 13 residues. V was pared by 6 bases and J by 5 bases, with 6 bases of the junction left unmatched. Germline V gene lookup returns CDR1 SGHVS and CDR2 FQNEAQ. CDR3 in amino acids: CASRPDREETQYF. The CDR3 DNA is TGTGCCAGCAGGCCTGACAGGGAGGAGACCCAGTACTTC.

The CDR3 protein is CAWSATGGSIYF. DNA for the CDR3: TGTGCCTGGAGTGCCACAGGGGGCTCCATATATTTT. The chain uses TRBV30 and TRBJ1-3; 9 bases agree with TRBD1. There are 12 residues in the CDR3. The germline V gene has CDR1 GTSNPN and CDR2 SVGIG (reference sequence). V shed 1 base, J shed 11 bases, and the junction held 3 bases outside the gene matches.

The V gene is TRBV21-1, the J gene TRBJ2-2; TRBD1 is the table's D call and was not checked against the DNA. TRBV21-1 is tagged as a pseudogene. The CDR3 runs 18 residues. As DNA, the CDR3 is TGTGCCAGCAGCAAGACACCTCAGATACAGGGGGCTACCGGGGAGCTGTTTTTT. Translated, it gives CASSKTPQIQGATGELFF.

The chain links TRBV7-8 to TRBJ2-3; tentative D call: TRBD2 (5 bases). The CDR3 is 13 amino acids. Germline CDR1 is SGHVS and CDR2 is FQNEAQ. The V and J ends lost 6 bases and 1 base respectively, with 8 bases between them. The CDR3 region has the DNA TGTGCCAGCAGGACCGGGGGCACAGATACGCAGTATTTT. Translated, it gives CASRTGGTDTQYF.

CDR3 nucleotides: TGTGCCAGCAGCTTAGCCCCAGGGGCGAACACAGATACGCAGTATTTT. Translation: CASSLAPGANTDTQYF. The V call is TRBV11-2, the J call TRBJ2-3, with D maybe TRBD1 (6 bases). This CDR3 has 16 amino acids. Between the trimmed V and J ends, which lost 1 base and 2 bases, there was a span of 13 bases. The germline V gene encodes CDR1 SGHAT and CDR2 FQNNGV.

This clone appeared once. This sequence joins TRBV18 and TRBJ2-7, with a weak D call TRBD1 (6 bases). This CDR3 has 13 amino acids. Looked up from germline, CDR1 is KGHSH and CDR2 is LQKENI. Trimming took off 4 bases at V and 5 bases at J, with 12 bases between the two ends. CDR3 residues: CASSHRVLDEQYF. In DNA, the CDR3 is TGTGCCAGCTCACACAGGGTATTGGACGAGCAGTACTTC.

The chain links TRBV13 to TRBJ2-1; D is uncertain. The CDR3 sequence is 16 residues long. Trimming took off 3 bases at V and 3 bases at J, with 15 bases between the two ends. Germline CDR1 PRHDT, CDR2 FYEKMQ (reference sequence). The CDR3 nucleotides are TGTGCCAGCAGCTTGGCAGGCCCTCTCAACTACAATGAGCAGTTCTTC. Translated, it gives CASSLAGPLNYNEQFF.